This T cell receptor (beta chain) was captured by sequencing in a study of CD8 T cells in ankylosing spondylitis. Study-wide results and caveats: Clones linked to disease were reported to show significant enrichment in matched ankylosing spondylitis synovial fluid. Peripheral blood samples showed relatively rare disease-linked clones, and these clones were CD8+.

Remarks on this clonotype: The antigen remains undetermined.

Germline CDR1 reads MNHEY; CDR2 reads SMNVEV (reference sequence). This CDR3 has 16 amino acids. Trimming stripped 0 bases from V and 0 bases from J, with 9 bases between. Quantitative 5'-RACE was performed with molecular barcodes, and it yielded the TCR beta libraries. TCRdb re-derived calls from the 5' RACE reads in MiXCR, one entry per CDR3 protein. The table lists around 250,000 distinct CDR3 sequences, 18% of them singletons. The receptor was isolated from a male donor with ankylosing spondylitis or in good health (not recorded which). The sequenced sample consisted of blood, either unsorted or a sorted T cell fraction (not recorded which). The gene calls are TRBV27 and TRBJ2-4; D unresolved. CDR3 sequence: CASSLSLYLAKNIQYF. The CDR3 region has the DNA TGTGCCAGCAGTTTATCGTTATACCTAGCCAAAAACATTCAGTACTTC.